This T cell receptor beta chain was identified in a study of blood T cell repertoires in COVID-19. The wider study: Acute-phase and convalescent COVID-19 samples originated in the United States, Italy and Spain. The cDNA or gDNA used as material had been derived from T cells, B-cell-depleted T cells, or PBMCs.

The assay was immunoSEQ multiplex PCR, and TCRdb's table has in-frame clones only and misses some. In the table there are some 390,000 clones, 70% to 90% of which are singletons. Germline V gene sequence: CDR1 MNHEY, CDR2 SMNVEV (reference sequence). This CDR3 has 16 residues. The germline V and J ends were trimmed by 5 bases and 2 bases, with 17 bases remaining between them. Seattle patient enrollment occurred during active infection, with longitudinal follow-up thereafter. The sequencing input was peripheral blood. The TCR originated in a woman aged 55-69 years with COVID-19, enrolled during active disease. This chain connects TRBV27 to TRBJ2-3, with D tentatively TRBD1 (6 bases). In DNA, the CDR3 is TGTGCCAGCAGTCCTACCTGGGGGCTTTCCACAGATACGCAGTATTTT. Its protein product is CASSPTWGLSTDTQYF.